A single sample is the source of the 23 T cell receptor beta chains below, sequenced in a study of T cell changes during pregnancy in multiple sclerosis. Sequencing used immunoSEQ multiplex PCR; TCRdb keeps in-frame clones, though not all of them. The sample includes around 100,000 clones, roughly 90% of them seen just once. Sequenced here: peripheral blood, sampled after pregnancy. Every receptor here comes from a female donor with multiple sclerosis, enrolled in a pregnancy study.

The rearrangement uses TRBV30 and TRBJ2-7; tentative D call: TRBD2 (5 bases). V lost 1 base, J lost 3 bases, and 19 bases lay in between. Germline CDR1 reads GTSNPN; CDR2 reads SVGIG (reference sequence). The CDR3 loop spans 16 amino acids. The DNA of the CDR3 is TGTGCCTGGAGTGGCCCCCGACTCGGACGGGACTACGAGCAGTACTTC. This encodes CAWSGPRLGRDYEQYF. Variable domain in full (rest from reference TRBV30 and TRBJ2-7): SQTIHQWPATLVQPVGSPLSLECTVEGTSNPNLYWYRQAAGRGLQLLFYSVGIGQISSEVPQNLSASRPQDRQFILSSKKLLLSDSGFYLCAWSGPRLGRDYEQYFGPGTRLTVT.

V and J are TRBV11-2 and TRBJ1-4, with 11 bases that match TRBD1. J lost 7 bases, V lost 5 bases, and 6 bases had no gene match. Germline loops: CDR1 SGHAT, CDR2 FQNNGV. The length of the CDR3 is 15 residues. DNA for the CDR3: TGTGCCAGCAGCCCCCGGGACAGGGGGACTGAAAAACTGTTTTTT. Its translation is CASSPRDRGTEKLFF.

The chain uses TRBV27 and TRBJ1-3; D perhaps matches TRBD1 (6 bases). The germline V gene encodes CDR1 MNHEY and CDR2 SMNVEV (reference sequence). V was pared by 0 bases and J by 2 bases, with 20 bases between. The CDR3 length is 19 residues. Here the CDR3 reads CASSLSYRPTGRPGNTIYF. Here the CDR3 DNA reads TGTGCCAGCAGTTTATCGTATAGGCCCACAGGGCGCCCTGGAAACACCATATATTTT.

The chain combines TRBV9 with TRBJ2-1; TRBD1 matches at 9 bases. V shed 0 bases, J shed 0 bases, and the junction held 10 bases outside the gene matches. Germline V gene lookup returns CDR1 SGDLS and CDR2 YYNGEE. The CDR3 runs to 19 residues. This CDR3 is CASSVAPGTGKSSYNEQFF. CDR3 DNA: TGTGCCAGCAGCGTAGCCCCCGGGACAGGGAAGAGCTCCTACAATGAGCAGTTCTTC.

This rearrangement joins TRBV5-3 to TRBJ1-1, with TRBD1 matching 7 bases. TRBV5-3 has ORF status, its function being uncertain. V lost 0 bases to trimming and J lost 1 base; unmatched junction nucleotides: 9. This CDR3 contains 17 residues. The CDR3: CARSLVRTGRGNTEAFF. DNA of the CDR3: TGTGCCAGAAGCTTGGTTCGGACAGGTAGGGGGAACACTGAAGCTTTCTTT.

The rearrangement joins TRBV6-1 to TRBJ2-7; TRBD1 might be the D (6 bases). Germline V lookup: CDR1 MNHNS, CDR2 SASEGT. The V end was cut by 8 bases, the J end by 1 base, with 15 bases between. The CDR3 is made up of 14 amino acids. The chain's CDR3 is CASRGQPVSYEQYF. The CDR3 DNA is TGTGCCAGCCGAGGACAGCCAGTTTCCTACGAGCAGTACTTC.

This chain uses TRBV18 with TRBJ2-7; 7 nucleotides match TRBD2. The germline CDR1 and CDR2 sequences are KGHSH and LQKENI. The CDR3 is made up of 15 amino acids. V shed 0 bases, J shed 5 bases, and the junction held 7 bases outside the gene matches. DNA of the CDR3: TGTGCCAGCTCACCACCGGGGGACTATCACGACGAGCAGTACTTC. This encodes CASSPPGDYHDEQYF.

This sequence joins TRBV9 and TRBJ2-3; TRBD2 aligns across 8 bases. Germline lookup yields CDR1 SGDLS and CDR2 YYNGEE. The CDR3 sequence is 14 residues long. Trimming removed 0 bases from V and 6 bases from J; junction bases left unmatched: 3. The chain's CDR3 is CASSVDSGTDTQYF. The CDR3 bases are TGTGCCAGCAGCGTAGATAGCGGGACCGATACGCAGTATTTT.

The CDR3 bases are TGTGCCAGCAGCTCCGGGGGCTATAATTCACCCCTCCACTTT. Translated, it gives CASSSGGYNSPLHF. This chain links TRBV9 with TRBJ1-6, with D perhaps matching TRBD1 (5 bases). Germline CDR1 and CDR2: SGDLS and YYNGEE. The V end was cut by 4 bases, the J end by 3 bases, with 8 bases between. The CDR3 covers 14 residues.

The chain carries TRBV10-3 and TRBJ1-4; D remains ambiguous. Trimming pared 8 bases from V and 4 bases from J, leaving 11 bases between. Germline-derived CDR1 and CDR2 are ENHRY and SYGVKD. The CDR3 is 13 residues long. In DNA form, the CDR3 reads TGTGCCATCTCGTTACAGCTTAATGAAAAACTGTTTTTT. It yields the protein CAISLQLNEKLFF.

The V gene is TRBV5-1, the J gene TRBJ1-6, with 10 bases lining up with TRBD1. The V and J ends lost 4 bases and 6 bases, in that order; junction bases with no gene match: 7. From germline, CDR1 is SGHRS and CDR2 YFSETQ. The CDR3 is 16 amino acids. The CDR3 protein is CASSPNGQGGNSPLHF. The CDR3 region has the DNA TGCGCCAGCAGCCCAAACGGACAGGGGGGTAATTCACCCCTCCACTTT.

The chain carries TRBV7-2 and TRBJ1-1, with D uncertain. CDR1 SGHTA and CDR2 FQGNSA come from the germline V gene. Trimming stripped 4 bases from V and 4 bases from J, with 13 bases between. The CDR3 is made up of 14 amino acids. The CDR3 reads CASSYSPGFTEAFF. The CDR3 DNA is TGTGCCAGCAGCTACTCACCGGGTTTCACTGAAGCTTTCTTT.

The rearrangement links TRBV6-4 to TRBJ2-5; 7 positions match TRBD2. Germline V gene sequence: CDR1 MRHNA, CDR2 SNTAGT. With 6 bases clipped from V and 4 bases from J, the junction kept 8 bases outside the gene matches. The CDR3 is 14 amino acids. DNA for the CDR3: TGTGCCAGCAGGACCCAAGCGGGGAGAGAGACCCAGTACTTC. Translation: CASRTQAGRETQYF.

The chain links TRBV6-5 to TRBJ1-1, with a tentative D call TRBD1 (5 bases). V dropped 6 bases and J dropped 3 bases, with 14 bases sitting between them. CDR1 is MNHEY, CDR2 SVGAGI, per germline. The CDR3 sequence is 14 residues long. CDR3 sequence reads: CASSRGSGDTEAFF. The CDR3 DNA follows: TGTGCCAGCAGCCGGGGGAGTGGGGACACTGAAGCTTTCTTT.

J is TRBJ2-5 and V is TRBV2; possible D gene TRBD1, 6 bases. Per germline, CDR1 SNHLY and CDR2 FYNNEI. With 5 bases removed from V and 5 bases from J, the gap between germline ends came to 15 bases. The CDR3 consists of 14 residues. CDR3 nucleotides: TGTGCCAGCAGTCCCGACACAGGGTGGGAGACCCAGTACTTC. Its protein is CASSPDTGWETQYF. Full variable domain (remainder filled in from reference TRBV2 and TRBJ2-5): EPEVTQTPSHQVTQMGQEVILRCVPISNHLYFYWYRQILGQKVEFLVSFYNNEISEKSEIFDDQFSVERPDGSNFTLKIRSTKLEDSAMYFCASSPDTGWETQYFGPGTRLLVL.

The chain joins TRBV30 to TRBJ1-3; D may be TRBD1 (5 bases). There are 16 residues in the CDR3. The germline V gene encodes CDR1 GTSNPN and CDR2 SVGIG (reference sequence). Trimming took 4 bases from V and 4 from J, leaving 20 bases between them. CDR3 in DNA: TGTGCCTGGACCCTGGGATCGGAGGGGAGAGGAAACACCATATATTTT. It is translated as CAWTLGSEGRGNTIYF.

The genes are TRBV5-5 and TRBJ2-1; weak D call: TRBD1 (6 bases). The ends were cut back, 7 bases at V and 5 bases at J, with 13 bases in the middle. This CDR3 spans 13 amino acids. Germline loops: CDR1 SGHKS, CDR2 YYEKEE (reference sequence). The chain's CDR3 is CASVRGGDNEQFF. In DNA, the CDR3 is TGTGCCAGCGTCAGGGGCGGTGACAATGAGCAGTTCTTC.

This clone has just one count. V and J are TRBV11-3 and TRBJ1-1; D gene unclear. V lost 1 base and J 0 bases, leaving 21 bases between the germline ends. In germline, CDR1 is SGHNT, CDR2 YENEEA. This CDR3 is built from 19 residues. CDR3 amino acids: CASSLGGYFQANMNTEAFF. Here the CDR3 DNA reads TGTGCCAGCAGCTTAGGTGGGTATTTCCAGGCAAACATGAACACTGAAGCTTTCTTT.

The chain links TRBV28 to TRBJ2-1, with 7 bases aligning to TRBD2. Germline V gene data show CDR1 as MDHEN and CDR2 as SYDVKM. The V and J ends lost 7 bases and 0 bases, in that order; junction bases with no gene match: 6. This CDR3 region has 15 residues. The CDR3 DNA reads TGTGCCAGCAAAGTAGGCGGGAGCTCCTACAATGAGCAGTTCTTC. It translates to CASKVGGSSYNEQFF.

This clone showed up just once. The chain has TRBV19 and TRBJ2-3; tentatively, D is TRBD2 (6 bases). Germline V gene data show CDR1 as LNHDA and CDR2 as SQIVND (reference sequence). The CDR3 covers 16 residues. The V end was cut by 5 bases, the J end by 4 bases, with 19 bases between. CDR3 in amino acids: CASSVVTSRLADTQYF. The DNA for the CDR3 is TGTGCCAGTAGTGTGGTGACTAGTAGGTTGGCAGATACGCAGTATTTT.

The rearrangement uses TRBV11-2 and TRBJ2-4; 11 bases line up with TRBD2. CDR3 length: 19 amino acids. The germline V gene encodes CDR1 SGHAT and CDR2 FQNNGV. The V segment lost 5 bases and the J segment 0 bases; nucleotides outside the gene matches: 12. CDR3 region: CASSISTGTSGLAKNIQYF. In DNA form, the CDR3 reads TGTGCCAGCAGCATCAGTACCGGGACTAGCGGATTAGCCAAAAACATTCAGTACTTC. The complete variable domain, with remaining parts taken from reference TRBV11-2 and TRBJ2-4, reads EAGVAQSPRYKIIEKRQSVAFWCNPISGHATLYWYQQILGQGPKLLIQFQNNGVVDDSQLPKDRFSAERLKGVDSTLKIQPAKLEDSAVYLCASSISTGTSGLAKNIQYFGAGTRLSVL.

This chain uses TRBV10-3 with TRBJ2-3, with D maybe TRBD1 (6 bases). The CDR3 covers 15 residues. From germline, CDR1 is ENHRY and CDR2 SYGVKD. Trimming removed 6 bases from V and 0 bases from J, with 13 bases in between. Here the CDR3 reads CAIRKGQASTDTQYF. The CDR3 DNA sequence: TGTGCCATCAGAAAGGGACAAGCTAGCACAGATACGCAGTATTTT.

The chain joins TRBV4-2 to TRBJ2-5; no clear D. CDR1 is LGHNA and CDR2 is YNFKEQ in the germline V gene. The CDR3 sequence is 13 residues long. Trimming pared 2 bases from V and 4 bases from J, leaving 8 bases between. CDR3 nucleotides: TGTGCCAGCAGCCAAAGATTGAGAGAGACCCAGTACTTC. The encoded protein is CASSQRLRETQYF.